This T cell receptor beta chain was retrieved from a study of T cells in Graves' hyperthyroidism and ophthalmopathy. Amplified regions were TCR beta CDR3 sequences from RNA transcripts. First-round RT-PCR of the TCR CDR3 relied on the HTBI primer set. TCRdb re-called the multiplex PCR reads with MiXCR, one entry per CDR3 protein. The sample holds 96,000 or so distinct CDR3 sequences, under 65% seen once. V shed 8 bases and J shed 2 bases, with 15 bases lying between them. The CDR3 is 14 amino acids. Germline assignment: CDR1 SNHLY and CDR2 FYNNEI. The source material was blood. This sequence was found in a woman aged 35 to 49 with Graves' hyperthyroidism. The genes are TRBV2 and TRBJ2-5; possible D gene TRBD2, 6 bases. In DNA form, the CDR3 reads TGTGCCAGCCGGTGGGAGGCCTCACAAGAGACCCAGTACTTC. The encoded protein is CASRWEASQETQYF. Supplemented by reference TRBV2 and TRBJ2-5, the full variable domain reads EPEVTQTPSHQVTQMGQEVILRCVPISNHLYFYWYRQILGQKVEFLVSFYNNEISEKSEIFDDQFSVERPDGSNFTLKIRSTKLEDSAMYFCASRWEASQETQYFGPGTRLLVL.